This TCR beta chain was sequenced during a study of metastatic and nonmetastatic thyroid tumors. Whole-study results and caveats: Reports indicated that malignant thyroid tumors showed significantly higher TCR beta diversity than benign nodules did, in blood and tumor.

Methods used by the authors: Clinicopathological groups differed in CDR3, with these differences serving to build a distant-metastasis classifier for papillary thyroid cancer. TCRdb re-called the PCR reads through MiXCR. The V and J calls shown here were made by TCRdb, not taken from the authors' results. The repertoire has about 14,000 clones, approximately 29% of them found once; the top ten carry approximately 20%. No patient had received any treatment before thyroid surgery. Germline V gene data show CDR1 as MNHEY and CDR2 as SVGEGT. The CDR3 runs to 11 residues. Trimming removed 6 bases at V and 5 bases at J, with 4 bases between. A word on this clone: Its target is not known.

The gene calls are TRBV6-2 or TRBV6-3 and TRBJ2-2; D ambiguous. This TCR was sampled from a female donor with papillary thyroid cancer or a benign thyroid nodule (not recorded which). Some clones in this sample may be carry-over from other donors' samples. The material sequenced was tumor tissue. The CDR3 protein is CASSKTGELFF. In nucleotides, the CDR3 is TGTGCCAGCAGCAAGACCGGGGAGCTGTTTTTT.